This TCR beta chain was captured in a study of technical replicates of blood from a few donors. The CDR3 has 12 residues. CDR1 is MNHEY and CDR2 is SMNVEV in the germline V gene (reference sequence). Trimming shortened V by 4 bases and J by 9 bases, and 11 bases separated the two germline ends. Generated by immunoSEQ multiplex PCR, the TCRdb table keeps only in-frame clones and is missing some. Of 79,000 or so clones listed, around 94% are singletons. The chain combines TRBV27 with TRBJ2-3; D might be TRBD2 (6 bases). The specimen sequenced was T cells isolated from PBMCs. The TCR sequence derives from a human donor in good health. The CDR3 DNA sequence: TGTGCCAGCAGTTCCTCTAGCGTCACGCAGTATTTT. The encoded protein is CASSSSSVTQYF.